The 22 T cell receptor beta chains in this list originate from one sample, sequenced in a study of cytomegalovirus exposure and HLA in healthy donors. In the PCR, 60 Vbeta and 13 Jbeta primers were used. TCRdb's table, derived via immunoSEQ multiplex PCR, lists solely in-frame clones and lacks some. The data show about 180,000 clones, 79% seen once. Specimen: PBMCs. The receptors were sampled from a woman aged 40-49 years in good health and CMV-seronegative.

The genes are TRBV6-1 and TRBJ1-1; D is unclear. Trimming took 6 bases from V and 7 from J, leaving 15 bases between them. CDR1 is MNHNS, CDR2 SASEGT, per germline. The CDR3 has 13 amino acids. The CDR3 here is CASRAPVRSEAFF. The DNA of the CDR3 is TGTGCCAGCAGAGCCCCCGTCCGTAGTGAAGCTTTCTTT.

The chain has TRBV27 and TRBJ1-2, with 7 nucleotides matching TRBD1. This CDR3 contains 14 residues. The germline V gene encodes CDR1 MNHEY and CDR2 SMNVEV (reference sequence). V was clipped by 5 bases and J by 7 bases; unmatched bases: 10. This CDR3 is CASSPSGQEIGYTF. The CDR3 DNA reads as TGTGCCAGCAGTCCCTCCGGACAGGAAATTGGCTACACCTTC.

The chain recombines TRBV11-3 with TRBJ2-3; the D gene is possibly TRBD2 (6 bases). V lost 6 bases, J lost 1 base, and 17 bases lay in between. CDR1 and CDR2 from the germline V gene are SGHNT and YENEEA. CDR3 length equals 16 residues. For the CDR3, the DNA is TGTGCCAGCAGGGGAGGTTTGGCCCAGGGCACAGATACGCAGTATTTT. Translation gives CASRGGLAQGTDTQYF.

Concerning this clone: Other DNA sequences in this sample translate to the same CDR3. The genes are TRBV10-3 and TRBJ1-5, with 7 bases identical to TRBD1. In germline, CDR1 is ENHRY, CDR2 SYGVKD. V shed 2 bases and J 2 bases; nucleotides not matched to a gene: 0. This CDR3 has 14 amino acids. The CDR3 DNA reads TGTGCCATCAGTGAGGGACAGGGCAATCAGCCCCAGCATTTT. It codes for CAISEGQGNQPQHF.

The CDR3 is CASSPDNQPQHF. The CDR3 DNA reads TGTGCCAGCAGCCCAGACAACCAGCCCCAGCATTTT. The chain links TRBV7-2 to TRBJ1-5; D is unresolved. V was pared by 5 bases and J by 7 bases, with 9 bases between. The CDR3 sequence is 12 residues long. The germline V gene has CDR1 SGHTA and CDR2 FQGNSA.

This clone turned up a few times. The chain has TRBV5-1 and TRBJ2-5, with D possibly matching TRBD2 (5 bases). Trimming removed 0 bases at V and 5 bases at J, with 14 bases between. The CDR3 runs 15 residues. CDR1 and CDR2 from the germline V gene are SGHRS and YFSETQ. CDR3 in DNA: TGCGCCAGCAGCTTGGAAGGGAGCGACGTTGAGACCCAGTACTTC. This encodes CASSLEGSDVETQYF.

The chain has TRBV30 and TRBJ2-7; 12 nucleotides match TRBD2. Germline CDR1 GTSNPN, CDR2 SVGIG (reference sequence). V lost 2 bases, J lost 6 bases, and 2 bases stayed unmatched. This CDR3 spans 13 amino acids. CDR3 sequence: CAWSPSGRGEQYF. The DNA of the CDR3 is TGTGCCTGGAGTCCTAGCGGGAGGGGCGAGCAGTACTTC.

In its sample, this clone was seen a few times. The V gene is TRBV5-4, the J gene TRBJ2-5, with a tentative D call TRBD1 (6 bases). The CDR3 length is 13 residues. From germline, CDR1 is SGHNT and CDR2 YYREEE (reference sequence). The V end lost 2 bases, the J end lost 5 bases, and 10 bases lay between the germline ends. The CDR3, as DNA: TGTGCCAGCAGCTTAATCAGGGGCGAGACCCAGTACTTC. Translating gives CASSLIRGETQYF.

The V gene is TRBV7-9, the J gene TRBJ1-1; 7 nucleotides match TRBD1. The CDR3 is made up of 14 amino acids. Trimming cost V 3 bases and J 5 bases; bases outside gene matches: 6. From germline, CDR1 is SEHNR and CDR2 FQNEAQ (reference sequence). CDR3 coding DNA: TGTGCCAGCAGCTTTGACAGGGCGCGGACTGAAGCTTTCTTT. It is translated as CASSFDRARTEAFF.

V and J are TRBV29-1 and TRBJ2-6; 10 nucleotides agree with TRBD1. The V gene end was trimmed by 7 bases and the J gene end by 3 bases; junction bases not matched to a gene: 15. This CDR3 has 18 amino acids. The germline gives CDR1 SQVTM, CDR2 ANQGSEA. In nucleotides, the CDR3 is TGCAGCGCCGGGGAAGTGGGACAGGGGCTAATTGGGGCCAACGTCCTGACTTTC. Translating it yields CSAGEVGQGLIGANVLTF.

In its sample, this clone was seen once. J is TRBJ2-5 and V is TRBV10-3; TRBD2 aligns across 7 bases. J was trimmed by 1 base and V by 3 bases; bases with no gene match: 2. CDR3 length: 14 amino acids. Looked up from germline, CDR1 is ENHRY and CDR2 is SYGVKD. In nucleotides, the CDR3 is TGTGCCATCAGTGACAGGGAGGGCCAAGAGACCCAGTACTTC. It is translated as CAISDREGQETQYF.

CDR3 nucleotide sequence: TGTGCCAGCCTAAAGGGGGTGGGCGACATTCAGTACTTC. Translated, it gives CASLKGVGDIQYF. This chain joins TRBV2 and TRBJ2-4, with a possible D match to TRBD1 (6 bases). Germline V gene data show CDR1 as SNHLY and CDR2 as FYNNEI. The CDR3 loop spans 13 amino acids. V lost 8 bases to trimming and J lost 8 bases, with 16 bases between them.

This clone was seen more than once but under ten times. The chain is built from TRBV7-3 and TRBJ2-6; no firm D call. Trimming took off 3 bases at V and 0 bases at J, with 6 bases between the two ends. The CDR3 has 15 amino acids. CDR1 and CDR2 from the germline V gene are SGHTA and FQGTGA. The CDR3: CASSFVGSGANVLTF. DNA of the CDR3: TGTGCCAGCAGCTTCGTCGGCTCTGGGGCCAACGTCCTGACTTTC.

The chain employs TRBV28 and TRBJ1-1; D not certain. Trimming pared 10 bases from V and 11 bases from J, leaving 14 bases between. CDR3 length: 10 residues. Germline values: CDR1 MDHEN, CDR2 SYDVKM. This CDR3 reads CATREVGAFF. The CDR3 nucleotides read TGTGCCACCCGGGAGGTTGGGGCTTTCTTT.

A remark on this clone: The junction does not match germline at one end; this may be a read error. The V gene is TRBV9, the J gene TRBJ2-3, with TRBD2 identical over 9 bases. CDR3 length equals 15 residues. Germline CDR1 and CDR2: SGDLS and YYNGEE. DNA of the CDR3: TGTGCCAGTAGCGGATTAGCGGGAGATCCGGATACGCAGTATTTT. It codes for CASSGLAGDPDTQYF.

The genes are TRBV5-1 and TRBJ2-1, with D unresolved. The CDR3 has 12 amino acids. V lost 2 bases and J lost 7, with 7 bases in between. The germline CDR1 and CDR2 sequences are SGHRS and YFSETQ. CDR3 amino acids: CASSFTTNEQFF. In DNA, the CDR3 is TGCGCCAGCAGCTTTACTACTAATGAGCAGTTCTTC.

This rearrangement joins TRBV6-1 to TRBJ2-2; TRBD1 is a possible D gene (5 bases). The germline CDR1 and CDR2 sequences are MNHNS and SASEGT. This CDR3 has 15 amino acids. Trimming pared 5 bases from V and 5 bases from J, leaving 15 bases between. This CDR3 is CASSTILGATGELFF. The CDR3 DNA sequence: TGTGCCAGCAGTACGATTTTAGGGGCAACCGGGGAGCTGTTTTTT.

The rearrangement joins TRBV19 to TRBJ2-5; D possibly corresponds to TRBD1 (7 bases). The CDR3 spans 16 residues. Germline values: CDR1 LNHDA, CDR2 SQIVND (reference sequence). V lost 4 bases and J 0 bases, leaving 15 bases between the germline ends. The CDR3 sequence is CASSTGGQPNQETQYF. The CDR3 DNA follows: TGTGCCAGTAGTACCGGGGGACAGCCCAACCAAGAGACCCAGTACTTC.

This clone was counted once. The chain couples TRBV14 to TRBJ2-1; 8 bases line up with TRBD1. Germline CDR1 and CDR2: SGHDN and FVKESK. V gave up 3 bases and J gave up 6 bases; unmatched junction bases: 19. The CDR3 has 19 residues. The CDR3 DNA reads TGTGCCAGCAGCCACCGGGGCAGGGGGCTCAGCGGCTCGGGCAATGAGCAGTTCTTC. Protein sequence: CASSHRGRGLSGSGNEQFF.

The chain couples TRBV11-3 to TRBJ2-7; maybe TRBD1 (6 bases). Between the trimmed V and J ends, which lost 2 bases and 3 bases, there was a span of 14 bases. Per the germline V gene, CDR1 is SGHNT and CDR2 is YENEEA. The CDR3 totals 15 residues. This CDR3 reads CASSLPWTVHYEQYF. The CDR3 nucleotides are TGTGCCAGCAGCTTACCCTGGACAGTACACTACGAGCAGTACTTC.

The chain carries TRBV5-1 and TRBJ2-3; D is uncertain. This CDR3 region has 11 residues. V shed 4 bases and J shed 2 bases, with 2 bases lying between them. Germline V gene lookup returns CDR1 SGHRS and CDR2 YFSETQ. As DNA, the CDR3 is TGCGCCAGCAGCCTCACAGATACGCAGTATTTT. This gives the protein CASSLTDTQYF.

V gene TRBV10-2 combines with J gene TRBJ2-1; 10 bases fit TRBD1. This CDR3 contains 16 residues. Germline V gene sequence: CDR1 WSHSY, CDR2 SAAADI. V gave up 6 bases and J gave up 4 bases; unmatched junction bases: 9. In DNA, the CDR3 is TGCGCCAGCAGCCGAGACGGGACAGGGGTTTACAATGAGCAGTTCTTC. Amino acids: CASSRDGTGVYNEQFF.